This T cell receptor beta chain was recovered during a study of vaccination and CD4 T cells after COVID-19. Of note for this clonotype: The antigen remains unidentified.

Specified treatment: 10-day PBMC culture with coronavirus spike peptide pools or control peptides (ViraFEST assay). Antigen-specific T cell expansion with peptide pools preceded TCR sequencing in the ViraFEST approach. With the Oncomine TCR Beta short-read assay, DNA from cultured CD4+ T cells was sequenced. CD4+ T cells were cultured, and genomic DNA was extracted from them. TCRdb re-called the PCR reads through MiXCR, storing one row per CDR3 protein. The data contain 15,000 to 25,000 distinct CDR3 sequences, less than 50% of them seen just once; the ten biggest clones take up about 14%. Study findings and constraints: The cohort comprised relatively few convalescent patients, and no early post-infection timepoints were analyzed. Researchers report that 304 of 307 vaccine-specific clones in convalescent patients proved spike mono-reactive.

This TCR was recovered from a human donor with COVID-19. Material for sequencing was cultured CD4+ T cells from blood.

The CDR3 here is CASSYSTRDRPGTQYF. Written as DNA, the CDR3 is TGTGCCAGCAGTTACTCGACCCGCGACAGGCCGGGCACCCAGTACTTC. The gene calls are TRBV6-2 or TRBV6-3 and TRBJ2-5, with a tentative D call TRBD1 (6 bases). V was trimmed by 0 bases and J by 8 bases, leaving 19 bases between them. The CDR3 sequence is 16 residues long. Germline values: CDR1 MNHEY, CDR2 SVGEGT.